This T cell receptor beta chain was recorded in a study of T cell repertoires in cytomegalovirus infection. As for the study in general: HLA-B-restricted CMV epitopes that are well studied, plus recently identified HLA-C-restricted ones, were used by the study.

Study-level results: People with CMV and the relevant HLA were identified by cumulative public TCR beta family frequency.

Regarding this clonotype: Its specificity is unknown.

MiXCR, applied by TCRdb to the reads, yields one record per CDR3 protein. The sample lists 700,000 to 850,000 distinct CDR3 sequences; approximately 30% were seen once. This TCR came from a human donor in good health (CMV status not recorded). Some clones in this sample may be carry-over from other donors' samples. The input for sequencing was cultured CD8+ T cells from PBMCs, taken from culture after CMV antigen stimulation.

CDR3 in amino acids: CSVDRDRGARGNQPQHF. CDR3 nucleotide sequence: TGCAGCGTCGACCGGGACAGGGGAGCGAGAGGCAATCAGCCCCAGCATTTT. The gene calls are TRBV29-1 and TRBJ1-5; 10 bases map to TRBD1. V shed 6 bases, J shed 2 bases, and the junction held 13 bases outside the gene matches. Germline CDR1 is SQVTM and CDR2 is ANQGSEA. This CDR3 has 17 residues.